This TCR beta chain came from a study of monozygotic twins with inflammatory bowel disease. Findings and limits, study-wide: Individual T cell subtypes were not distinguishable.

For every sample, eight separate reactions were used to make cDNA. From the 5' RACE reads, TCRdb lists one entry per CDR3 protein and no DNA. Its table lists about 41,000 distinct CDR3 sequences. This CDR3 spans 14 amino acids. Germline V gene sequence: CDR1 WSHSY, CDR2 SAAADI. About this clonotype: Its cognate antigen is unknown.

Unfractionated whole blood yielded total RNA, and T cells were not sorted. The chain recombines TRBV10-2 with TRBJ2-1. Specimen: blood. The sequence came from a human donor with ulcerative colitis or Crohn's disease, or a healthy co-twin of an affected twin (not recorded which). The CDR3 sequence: CASSGVFGVIEQFF.